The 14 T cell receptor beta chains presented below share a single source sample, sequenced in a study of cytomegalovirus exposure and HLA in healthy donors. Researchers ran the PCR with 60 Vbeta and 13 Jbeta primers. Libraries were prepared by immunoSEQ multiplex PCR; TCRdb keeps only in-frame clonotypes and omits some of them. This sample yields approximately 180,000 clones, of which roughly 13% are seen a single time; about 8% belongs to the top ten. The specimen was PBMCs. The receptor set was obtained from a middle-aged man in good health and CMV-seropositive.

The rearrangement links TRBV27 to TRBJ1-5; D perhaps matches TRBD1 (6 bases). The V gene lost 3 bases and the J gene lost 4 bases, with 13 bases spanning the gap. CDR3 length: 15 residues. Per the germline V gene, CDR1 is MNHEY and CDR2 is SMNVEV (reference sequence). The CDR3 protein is CASSLGGAGNQPQHF. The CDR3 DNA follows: TGTGCCAGCAGTTTGGGGGGGGCTGGAAATCAGCCCCAGCATTTT.

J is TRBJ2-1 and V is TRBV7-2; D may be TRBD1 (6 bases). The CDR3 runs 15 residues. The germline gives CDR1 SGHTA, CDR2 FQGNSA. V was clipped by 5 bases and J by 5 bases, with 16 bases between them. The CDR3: CASSPRGSFNNEQFF. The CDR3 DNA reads TGTGCCAGCAGCCCAAGGGGGAGTTTCAACAATGAGCAGTTCTTC.

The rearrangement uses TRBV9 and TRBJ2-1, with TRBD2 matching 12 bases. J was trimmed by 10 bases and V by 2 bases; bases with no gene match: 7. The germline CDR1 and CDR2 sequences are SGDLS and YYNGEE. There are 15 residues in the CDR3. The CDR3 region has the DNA TGTGCCAGCAGCGTTACTAGCGGGGGGTACCTCGAGCAGTTCTTC. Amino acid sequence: CASSVTSGGYLEQFF. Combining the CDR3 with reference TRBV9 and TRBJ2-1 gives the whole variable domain DSGVTQTPKHLITATGQRVTLRCSPRSGDLSVYWYQQSLDQGLQFLIQYYNGEERAKGNILERFSAQQFPDLHSELNLSSLELGDSALYFCASSVTSGGYLEQFFGPGTRLTVL.

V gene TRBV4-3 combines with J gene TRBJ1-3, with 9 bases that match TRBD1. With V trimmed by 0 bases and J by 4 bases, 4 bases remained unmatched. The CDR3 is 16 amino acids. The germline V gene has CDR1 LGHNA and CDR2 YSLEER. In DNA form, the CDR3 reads TGCGCCAGCAGCCAAGATCGGACAGGGGCGGGAAACACCATATATTTT. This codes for CASSQDRTGAGNTIYF.

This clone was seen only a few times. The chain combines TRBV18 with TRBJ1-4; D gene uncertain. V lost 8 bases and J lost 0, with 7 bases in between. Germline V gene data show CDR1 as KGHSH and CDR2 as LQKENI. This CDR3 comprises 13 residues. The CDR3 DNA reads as TGTGCCAGCCTCCGGTCAACTAATGAAAAACTGTTTTTT. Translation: CASLRSTNEKLFF. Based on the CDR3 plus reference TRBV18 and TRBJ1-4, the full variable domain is NAGVMQNPRHLVRRRGQEARLRCSPMKGHSHVYWYRQLPEEGLKFMVYLQKENIIDESGMPKERFSAEFPKEGPSILRIQQVVRGDSAAYFCASLRSTNEKLFFGSGTQLSVL.

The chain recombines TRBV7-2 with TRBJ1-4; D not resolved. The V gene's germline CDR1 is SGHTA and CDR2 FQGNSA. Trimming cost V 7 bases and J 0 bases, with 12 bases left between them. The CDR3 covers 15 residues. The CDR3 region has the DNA TGTGCCAGCACCTCCGGGTCCTCAACTAATGAAAAACTGTTTTTT. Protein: CASTSGSSTNEKLFF.

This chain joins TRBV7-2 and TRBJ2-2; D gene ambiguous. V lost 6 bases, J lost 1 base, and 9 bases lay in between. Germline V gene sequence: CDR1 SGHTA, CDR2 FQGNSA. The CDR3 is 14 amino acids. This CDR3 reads CASSLQVNTGELFF. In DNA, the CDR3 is TGTGCCAGCAGTCTTCAGGTGAACACCGGGGAGCTGTTTTTT.

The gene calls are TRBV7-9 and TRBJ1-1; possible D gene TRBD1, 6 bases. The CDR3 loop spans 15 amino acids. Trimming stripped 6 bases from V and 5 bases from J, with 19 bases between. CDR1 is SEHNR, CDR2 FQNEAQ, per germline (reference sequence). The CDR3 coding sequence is TGTGCCAGCAGTCACTCTGGCCAGGGGCAGACTGAAGCTTTCTTT. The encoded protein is CASSHSGQGQTEAFF.

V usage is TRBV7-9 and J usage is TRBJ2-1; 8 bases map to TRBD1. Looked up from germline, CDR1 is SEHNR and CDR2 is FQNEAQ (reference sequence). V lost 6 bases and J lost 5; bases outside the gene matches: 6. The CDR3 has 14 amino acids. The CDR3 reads CASRPGTGNNEQFF. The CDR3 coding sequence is TGTGCCAGCAGGCCCGGGACAGGTAACAATGAGCAGTTCTTC.

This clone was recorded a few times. CDR3 coding DNA: TGTGCCAGCAGTGTCAAGCGGAGGGAGACCCAGTACTTC. It specifies CASSVKRRETQYF. The chain couples TRBV2 to TRBJ2-5; a weak D match, TRBD2 (5 bases). Deletions cut 4 bases from V and 5 bases from J, with 11 bases between. Germline V gene data show CDR1 as SNHLY and CDR2 as FYNNEI. The CDR3 is 13 amino acids. Full variable domain (outside the CDR3, taken from reference TRBV2 and TRBJ2-5): EPEVTQTPSHQVTQMGQEVILRCVPISNHLYFYWYRQILGQKVEFLVSFYNNEISEKSEIFDDQFSVERPDGSNFTLKIRSTKLEDSAMYFCASSVKRRETQYFGPGTRLLVL.

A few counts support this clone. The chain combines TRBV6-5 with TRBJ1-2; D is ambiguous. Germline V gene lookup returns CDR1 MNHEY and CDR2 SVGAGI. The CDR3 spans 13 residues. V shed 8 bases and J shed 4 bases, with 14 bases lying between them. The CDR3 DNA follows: TGTGCCAGCTCCCCGAGGCGGGCCTATGGCTACACCTTC. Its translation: CASSPRRAYGYTF.

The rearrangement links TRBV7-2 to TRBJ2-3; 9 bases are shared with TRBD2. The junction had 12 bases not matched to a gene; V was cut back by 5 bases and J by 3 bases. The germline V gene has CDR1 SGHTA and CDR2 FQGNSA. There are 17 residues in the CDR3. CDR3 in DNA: TGTGCCAGCAGCCCCCGGTCAGGCGGGGGGGCGACAGATACGCAGTATTTT. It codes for CASSPRSGGGATDTQYF.

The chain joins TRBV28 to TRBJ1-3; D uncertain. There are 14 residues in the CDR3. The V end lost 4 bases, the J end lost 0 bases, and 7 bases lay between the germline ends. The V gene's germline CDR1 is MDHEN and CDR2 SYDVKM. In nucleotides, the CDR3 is TGTGCCAGCAGTTCCGGGAGCTCTGGAAACACCATATATTTT. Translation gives CASSSGSSGNTIYF. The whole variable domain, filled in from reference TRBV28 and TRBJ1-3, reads DVKVTQSSRYLVKRTGEKVFLECVQDMDHENMFWYRQDPGLGLRLIYFSYDVKMKEKGDIPEGYSVSREKKERFSLILESASTNQTSMYLCASSSGSSGNTIYFGEGSWLTVV.

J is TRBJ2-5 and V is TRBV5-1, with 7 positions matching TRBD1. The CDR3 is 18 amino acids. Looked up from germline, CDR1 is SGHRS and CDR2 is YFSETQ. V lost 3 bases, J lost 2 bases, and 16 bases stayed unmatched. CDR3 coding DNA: TGCGCCAGCAGCTCAGCCTGGGACAGAAGGAGAGCACAAGAGACCCAGTACTTC. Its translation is CASSSAWDRRRAQETQYF.